The 6 T cell receptor beta chains in this list originate from one sample, sequenced in a study of graft-versus-host responses after intestinal transplantation. Which antigens these TCRs recognize remains unknown. Only in-frame clones appear in the TCRdb table, and some are missing; sequencing was by immunoSEQ multiplex PCR. The sample holds 50,000 to 60,000 clones; 85% to 95% are singletons and the top ten take 2% to 2.5%. The sample was unstimulated CD4+ T cells sorted from spleen or lymph node cells, taken before transplant. These TCRs come from a human donor who was the organ donor for an intestinal transplant.

Of note for this clone: This sample includes further DNA sequences coding for the same CDR3. The chain uses TRBV18 and TRBJ2-5; the D is unclear. The CDR3 consists of 11 residues. CDR1 KGHSH and CDR2 LQKENI come from the germline V gene. V was shortened by 3 bases and J by 1 base, with 0 bases between the two germline ends. The DNA for the CDR3 is TGTGCCAGCTCACCCCAAGAGACCCAGTACTTC. Translated, it gives CASSPQETQYF.

V and J are TRBV28 and TRBJ2-1; TRBD2 is a possible D gene (6 bases). V was clipped by 3 bases and J by 2 bases, with 8 bases between them. The V gene's germline CDR1 is MDHEN and CDR2 SYDVKM. This CDR3 is 14 amino acids long. The CDR3 region has the DNA TGTGCCAGCAGTTTTGCGGGAACCTACAATGAGCAGTTCTTC. The encoded protein is CASSFAGTYNEQFF.

The rearrangement joins TRBV6-1 to TRBJ2-1; D perhaps matches TRBD2 (6 bases). Germline V gene sequence: CDR1 MNHNS, CDR2 SASEGT. The CDR3 covers 16 residues. The V gene lost 2 bases and the J gene lost 4 bases, with 15 bases spanning the gap. CDR3: CASSEFPGVGYNEQFF. The CDR3 coding sequence is TGTGCCAGCAGTGAATTTCCGGGAGTAGGATACAATGAGCAGTTCTTC.

The rearrangement uses TRBV2 and TRBJ2-7, with 7 bases fitting TRBD1. The trim removed 5 bases at V and 0 bases at J, leaving 10 bases unmatched. Germline CDR1 SNHLY, CDR2 FYNNEI. The CDR3 sequence is 16 residues long. The CDR3 here is CASSLTPGQFSYEQYF. The CDR3, as DNA: TGTGCCAGCAGTCTTACTCCGGGACAGTTCTCCTACGAGCAGTACTTC.

J is TRBJ2-5 and V is TRBV25-1; D remains ambiguous. V was pared by 2 bases and J by 1 base, with 17 bases between. The length of the CDR3 is 17 residues. CDR1 is MGHDK, CDR2 SYGVNS, per germline. CDR3 in DNA: TGTGCCAGCAGTGAAACTACGACCCCCTCATCCCAAGAGACCCAGTACTTC. Protein product: CASSETTTPSSQETQYF.

J is TRBJ1-1 and V is TRBV9; a possible D gene is TRBD1 (6 bases). Germline CDR1 SGDLS, CDR2 YYNGEE. V shed 7 bases and J shed 0 bases, with 19 bases lying between them. This CDR3 comprises 16 residues. CDR3 sequence reads: CASQSARTVMNTEAFF. The CDR3 bases are TGTGCCAGCCAGTCCGCCCGGACAGTCATGAACACTGAAGCTTTCTTT.